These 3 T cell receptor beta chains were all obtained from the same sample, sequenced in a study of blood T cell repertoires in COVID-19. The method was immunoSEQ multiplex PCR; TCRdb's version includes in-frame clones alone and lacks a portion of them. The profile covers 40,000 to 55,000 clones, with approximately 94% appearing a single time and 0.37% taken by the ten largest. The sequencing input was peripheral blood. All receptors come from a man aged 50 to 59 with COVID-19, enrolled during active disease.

The CDR3 coding sequence is TGTGCCAGCAGTTTCTCTGGGACTGATGAGCAGTTCTTC. Its protein is CASSFSGTDEQFF. The chain joins TRBV28 to TRBJ2-1, with D possibly being TRBD2 (6 bases). Germline CDR1 and CDR2: MDHEN and SYDVKM. V was trimmed by 3 bases and J by 8 bases, leaving 11 bases between them. The CDR3 covers 13 residues.

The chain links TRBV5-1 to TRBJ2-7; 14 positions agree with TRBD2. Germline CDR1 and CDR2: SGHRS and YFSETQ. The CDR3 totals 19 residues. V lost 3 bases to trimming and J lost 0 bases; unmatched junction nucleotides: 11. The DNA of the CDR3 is TGCGCCAGCAGCTCCCCCGGGACTAGCGGGAGCTCCGGCTCCTACGAGCAGTACTTC. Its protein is CASSSPGTSGSSGSYEQYF.

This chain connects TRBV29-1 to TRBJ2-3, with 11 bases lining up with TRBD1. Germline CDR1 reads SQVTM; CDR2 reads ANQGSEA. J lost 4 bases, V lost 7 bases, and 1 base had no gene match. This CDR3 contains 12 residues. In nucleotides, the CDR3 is TGCAGCGGGGACAGGGGGTCAGATACGCAGTATTTT. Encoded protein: CSGDRGSDTQYF.